The source of this TCR beta chain is a study of neoadjuvant anti-PD-1 for oral cavity cancer. Whole-study context: Around day 43, patients without progression received a fourth nivolumab dose before surgery.

The table came from immunoSEQ multiplex PCR; TCRdb's copy has only in-frame clones and leaves some out. The sample includes approximately 12,000 clones, about 70% of them seen just once. The CDR3 has 14 amino acids. Trimming removed 7 bases at V and 2 bases at J, with 14 bases between. Germline lookup yields CDR1 SGHRS and CDR2 YFSETQ. As to time point: after neoadjuvant nivolumab, at surgical resection. The source material was PBMCs, sampled after nivolumab (anti-PD-1) treatment. The genes are TRBV5-1 and TRBJ2-3, with D perhaps given as TRBD1 or TRBD2 (5 bases each). This TCR derives from a person aged 40 to 85 with oral cavity squamous cell carcinoma. CDR3 DNA: TGCGCCAGCCGGGCCGGGACCAACACAGATACGCAGTATTTT. Residues: CASRAGTNTDTQYF.